These 18 T cell receptor beta chains were all obtained from the same sample, sequenced in a study of blood T cell repertoires in COVID-19. This table comes from immunoSEQ multiplex PCR, and its TCRdb copy is limited to in-frame clones, with some not included. Among over 20,000 clones, 70% to 90% were seen once, and the ten largest hold roughly 6%. The sequencing sample was made of peripheral blood. The receptor source for this set is a human donor in a cohort sampled during active COVID-19.

The chain uses TRBV27 and TRBJ1-2, with a possible D match to TRBD1 (5 bases). CDR3 size: 13 residues. Germline V gene sequence: CDR1 MNHEY, CDR2 SMNVEV (reference sequence). V dropped 5 bases and J dropped 4 bases, with 11 bases sitting between them. The CDR3: CASSRQPGYGYTF. The CDR3 DNA follows: TGTGCCAGCAGTCGACAGCCGGGCTATGGCTACACCTTC.

V and J are TRBV3-1 (or the pseudogene TRBV3-2) and TRBJ2-1; D remains unclear. CDR1 LGHDT and CDR2 YNNKEL come from the germline V gene (reference sequence). The CDR3 is 18 residues long. V was trimmed by 0 bases and J by 1 base, leaving 16 bases between them. CDR3 amino acids: CASSQEGQQDISYNEQFF. CDR3 coding DNA: TGTGCCAGCAGCCAAGAGGGCCAGCAGGATATTTCCTACAATGAGCAGTTCTTC.

The chain carries TRBV6-2 or TRBV6-3 and TRBJ1-2; no definite D call. With 6 bases removed from V and 8 bases from J, the gap between germline ends came to 19 bases. Germline assignment: CDR1 MNHEY and CDR2 SVGEGT. CDR3 length: 14 amino acids. Here the CDR3 reads CASSRDTIQAGYTF. The CDR3 DNA follows: TGTGCCAGCAGCCGAGACACCATTCAGGCAGGCTACACCTTC.

The chain carries TRBV28 and TRBJ1-1; D remains unclear. Between the trimmed V and J ends, which lost 3 bases and 1 base, there was a span of 9 bases. Germline V gives CDR1 MDHEN, CDR2 SYDVKM. The CDR3 is 14 residues long. Here the CDR3 reads CASSLGLRNTEAFF. As DNA, the CDR3 is TGTGCCAGCAGTTTGGGCCTGAGGAACACTGAAGCTTTCTTT.

The chain links TRBV7-6 to TRBJ1-5; no definite D call. This CDR3 region has 13 residues. Per the germline V gene, CDR1 is SGHVS and CDR2 is FNYEAQ. Trimming cost V 0 bases and J 5 bases, with 5 bases left between them. Written as DNA, the CDR3 is TGTGCCAGCAGCTTAGCCGGGGATCAGCCCCAGCATTTT. It yields the protein CASSLAGDQPQHF. The whole variable domain, remainder taken from reference TRBV7-6 and TRBJ1-5, is GAGVSQSPRYKVTKRGQDVALRCDPISGHVSLYWYRQALGQGPEFLTYFNYEAQQDKSGLPNDRFSAERPEGSISTLTIQRTEQRDSAMYRCASSLAGDQPQHFGDGTRLSIL.

V usage is TRBV14 and J usage is TRBJ2-1; 10 bases agree with TRBD2. V lost 9 bases to trimming and J lost 0 bases; unmatched junction nucleotides: 8. There are 16 residues in the CDR3. Germline V gene sequence: CDR1 SGHDN, CDR2 FVKESK. The CDR3 DNA follows: TGTGCCAGTTCTAGCGGGAGTCCAAGCTCCTACAATGAGCAGTTCTTC. Translation gives CASSSGSPSSYNEQFF. The variable domain in full, completed from reference TRBV14 and TRBJ2-1, reads EAGVTQFPSHSVIEKGQTVTLRCDPISGHDNLYWYRRVMGKEIKFLLHFVKESKQDESGMPNNRFLAERTGGTYSTLKVQPAELEDSGVYFCASSSGSPSSYNEQFFGPGTRLTVL.

This rearrangement joins TRBV27 to TRBJ2-1; TRBD1 matches at 10 bases. Trimming removed 7 bases from V and 4 bases from J; junction bases left unmatched: 7. This CDR3 has 15 residues. From germline, CDR1 is MNHEY and CDR2 SMNVEV (reference sequence). The CDR3 protein is CASTSDRGLYNEQFF. For the CDR3, the DNA is TGTGCCAGCACCTCAGACAGGGGGCTGTACAATGAGCAGTTCTTC.

The V gene is TRBV5-4, the J gene TRBJ2-2; D may be TRBD2 (7 bases). This CDR3 spans 15 amino acids. Germline-derived CDR1 and CDR2 are SGHNT and YYREEE (reference sequence). V shed 4 bases and J shed 6 bases, with 16 bases lying between them. DNA for the CDR3: TGTGCCAGCAGCGAAATCAGGGGAGGGGCCGGGGAGCTGTTTTTT. This gives the protein CASSEIRGGAGELFF. Based on the CDR3 plus reference TRBV5-4 and TRBJ2-2, the full variable domain is ETGVTQSPTHLIKTRGQQVTLRCSSQSGHNTVSWYQQALGQGPQFIFQYYREEENGRGNFPPRFSGLQFPNYSSELNVNALELDDSALYLCASSEIRGGAGELFFGEGSRLTVL.

This chain joins TRBV10-3 and TRBJ1-2, with D uncertain. V was trimmed by 4 bases and J by 1 base, leaving 10 bases between them. The V gene's germline CDR1 is ENHRY and CDR2 SYGVKD. The CDR3 loop spans 14 amino acids. The CDR3 nucleotides are TGTGCCATCAGTGGGCAGGTGAATAACTATGGCTACACCTTC. It specifies CAISGQVNNYGYTF.

This sequence joins TRBV2 and TRBJ1-4; perhaps TRBD1 as D (5 bases). CDR1 is SNHLY, CDR2 FYNNEI, per germline. The CDR3 has 14 residues. The V end lost 3 bases, the J end lost 5 bases, and 10 bases lay between the germline ends. CDR3 amino acids: CASSEFRTNEKLFF. CDR3 nucleotide sequence: TGTGCCAGCAGTGAGTTCAGGACAAATGAAAAACTGTTTTTT.

This rearrangement joins TRBV7-8 to TRBJ2-5; 10 bases match TRBD2. CDR1 and CDR2 (germline): SGHVS, FQNEAQ. The length of the CDR3 is 16 residues. V lost 1 base to trimming and J lost 3 bases; unmatched junction nucleotides: 5. The CDR3 protein is CASSLGVLAGEETQYF. The CDR3 coding sequence is TGTGCCAGCAGCTTAGGCGTCCTAGCGGGAGAAGAGACCCAGTACTTC.

The J gene is TRBJ1-5, the V gene TRBV28; D remains unclear. V gave up 2 bases and J gave up 6 bases, with 11 bases separating them. Germline values: CDR1 MDHEN, CDR2 SYDVKM. CDR3 size: 14 residues. CDR3 residues: CASSLAQVGQPQHF. The CDR3 nucleotides read TGTGCCAGCAGTTTAGCCCAGGTGGGTCAGCCCCAGCATTTT.

The V and J genes are TRBV29-1 and TRBJ2-1, with TRBD2 matching over 12 bases. CDR1 is SQVTM and CDR2 is ANQGSEA in the germline V gene. The CDR3 has 13 residues. V lost 8 bases, J lost 11 bases, and 10 bases stayed unmatched. The CDR3 here is CSSRGLAGRQQFF. Written as DNA, the CDR3 is TGCAGCAGCCGAGGACTAGCGGGACGTCAGCAGTTCTTC.

The chain combines TRBV15 with TRBJ1-2; D gene uncertain. V was trimmed by 4 bases and J by 4 bases, leaving 19 bases between them. Germline values: CDR1 LNHNV, CDR2 YYDKDF (reference sequence). This CDR3 spans 16 amino acids. CDR3 amino acids: CATSIFPGSRLYGYTF. Written as DNA, the CDR3 is TGTGCCACCAGCATCTTCCCAGGCTCAAGGCTCTATGGCTACACCTTC.

V and J are TRBV6-5 and TRBJ2-1; a weak D match, TRBD2 (5 bases). The CDR3 spans 15 residues. V dropped 0 bases and J dropped 2 bases, with 8 bases sitting between them. CDR1 and CDR2 (germline): MNHEY, SVGAGI. CDR3 loop: CASSYSSGAYNEQFF. The CDR3 nucleotides are TGTGCCAGCAGTTACTCGAGCGGCGCCTACAATGAGCAGTTCTTC.

The table lists this clone with a count of one. The J gene is TRBJ2-1, the V gene TRBV6-6, with 10 bases lining up with TRBD2. The CDR3 contains 14 residues. CDR1 and CDR2 (germline): MNHNY, SVGAGI (reference sequence). J lost 3 bases, V lost 8 bases, and 4 bases had no gene match. For the CDR3, the DNA is TGTGCCAGCTCGTTAGCGGGGGGCTACAATGAGCAGTTCTTC. Its translation is CASSLAGGYNEQFF.

This chain joins TRBV18 and TRBJ2-6; D may be TRBD2 (6 bases). Germline V CDR1 and CDR2: KGHSH, LQKENI. This CDR3 is built from 16 residues. Trimming stripped 4 bases from V and 1 base from J, with 11 bases between. The CDR3, as DNA: TGTGCCAGCTCACGTGGGGGGAGATCTGGGGCCAACGTCCTGACTTTC. It yields the protein CASSRGGRSGANVLTF.

J is TRBJ1-2 and V is TRBV12-3 or TRBV12-4; D gene unclear. The germline V and J ends were trimmed by 6 bases and 11 bases, with 7 bases remaining between them. The CDR3 loop spans 9 amino acids. The CDR3: CASSYPYTF. The CDR3 nucleotides are TGTGCCAGCAGCTACCCGTACACCTTC.